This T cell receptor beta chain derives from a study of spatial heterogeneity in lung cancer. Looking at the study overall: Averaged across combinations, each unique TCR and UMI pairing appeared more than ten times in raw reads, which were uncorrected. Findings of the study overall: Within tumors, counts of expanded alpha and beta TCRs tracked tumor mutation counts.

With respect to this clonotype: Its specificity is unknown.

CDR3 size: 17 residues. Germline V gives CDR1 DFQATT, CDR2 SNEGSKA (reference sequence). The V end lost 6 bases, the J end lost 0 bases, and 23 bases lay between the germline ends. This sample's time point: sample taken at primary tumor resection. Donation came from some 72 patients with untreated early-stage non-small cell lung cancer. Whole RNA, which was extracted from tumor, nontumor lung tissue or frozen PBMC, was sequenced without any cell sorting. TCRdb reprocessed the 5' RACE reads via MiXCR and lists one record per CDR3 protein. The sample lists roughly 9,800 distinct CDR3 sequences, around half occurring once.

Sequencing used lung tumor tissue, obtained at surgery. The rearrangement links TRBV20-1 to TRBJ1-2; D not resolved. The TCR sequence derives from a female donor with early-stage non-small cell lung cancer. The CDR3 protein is CSAPKSRPGISNYGYTF. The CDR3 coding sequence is TGCAGTGCCCCCAAGAGTAGACCAGGAATATCTAACTATGGCTACACCTTC.